This T cell receptor (beta chain) was captured by sequencing in a study of T cells in Graves' hyperthyroidism and ophthalmopathy (dated 2019 in TCRdb). At the level of the whole study: Peripheral blood was sampled at the time of initial diagnosis, prior to any treatment. The 95 to 100 discovery patients were randomly divided into training and test sets at a 7:3 ratio. Prospective prediction of ophthalmopathy was tested in an independent validation cohort of 18 hyperthyroidism patients and around 16 patients who later progressed to ophthalmopathy. Following sampling, methimazole starting at 30 mg daily was given to hyperthyroidism patients, and high-dose intravenous methylprednisolone was given to ophthalmopathy patients. Thyroid tissue and blood T-cell repertoires from more than 5 Graves' hyperthyroidism patients were also compared in the study. The paper describes TCR Vbeta CDR3 sequencing of more than 120 peripheral blood samples, made up of 43 ophthalmopathy patients, 70 to 80 hyperthyroidism patients and some 17 progressor patients. To identify distinguishing TCR V-J signatures, a discovery cohort of 90 to 100 patients was used, comprising under 45 with Graves' ophthalmopathy and 57 with stable Graves' hyperthyroidism.

A patient counted as having stable Graves' hyperthyroidism if no progression to ophthalmopathy occurred over 18 months of follow-up. The hyperthyroidism patients were between 18 and 65 years old and newly diagnosed, with a disease duration of less than 2 months. Exclusion was applied to patients with uncontrolled infections, other autoimmune diseases, pregnancy or lactation. Clinical symptoms, serum thyroxine and TRAb, thyroid ultrasound, and orbital computed tomography formed the basis for the diagnoses. Ficoll-Paque density gradient centrifugation was used to isolate PBMCs from approximately 10 ml of fresh peripheral blood. Total RNA was extracted with Trizol reagent, and quality was checked on an Agilent 2100 Bioanalyzer. Study-wide conclusions, independent of this receptor: No statistical method was used to set the sample size in advance, and investigators knew the group allocation. A 13 V-J signature model separated ophthalmopathy from stable hyperthyroidism, with about 88% sensitivity and around 84% specificity in cross-validation and 80%/75% in testing. Most expanded thyroid clonotypes (frequency above 0.001) were also detected in blood, suggesting blood repertoires may reflect thyroid immune responses. In validation, the model predicted progression to ophthalmopathy with roughly 70% sensitivity and over 72% specificity, a median of around six months before onset.

Many counts were recorded for this clonotype. Its target antigen remains unknown. Base qualities are not recorded, but no much larger clone differs from it by a single base. Via the germline V gene, CDR1 is SGHVS and CDR2 FQNEAQ. The germline V and J ends show losses of 6 bases and 4 bases respectively, and no gene match explains 14 bases of the junction. There are 18 amino acids in the CDR3, from cysteine to phenylalanine inclusive. CDR3 DNA only is kept here, 54 bases in frame from base 1. The TCR beta CDR3 regions were amplified from RNA transcripts. The first round of RT-PCR for the TCR CDR3 was performed with the HTBI primer set and the Qiagen OneStep RT-PCR kit. A second multiplex PCR round built the libraries, followed by size selection and purification. Sequencing of the libraries was done on an Illumina HiSeq2000 using paired-end 100 bp reads. On the study's bioinformatics: SOAPnuke was used to process the raw data, with reads discarded if the reads contained adapters or uncalled bases, had a mean Phred below 15, or lacked an exact constant-primer or identifier match. High-quality paired reads were merged using COPE v1.2.5, and each unique nucleotide sequence was defined as a clonotype. Clonotypes were aligned to IMGT TRBV, TRBD and TRBJ reference segments using MiTCR v1.1. The analysis was restricted to V-J combinations with a frequency above 0.0001, which together covered roughly 99% of the repertoires. A TCS score was defined as the ratio between F50 (clonal expansion) and ExV (chaos), using BLOSUM62-based TCRdist between CDR3 peptides within each V-J. Welch's t-statistics and random forest reduced around 550 V-J features to 13, which were used in a naive Bayes classifier (R e1071). In TCRdb, the public reads were trimmed at Q25 with fastp and aligned with MiXCR, with productive beta chains retained. Each CDR3 protein gets just one entry, which takes the most common genes and DNA from the rows behind it. None of the V and J calls come from the authors' own analysis; TCRdb made them. For this sample there are 700,000 or so distinct CDR3 sequences; roughly 17% appear just once. In total, the top ten clones hold 8.4% of the sample.

The sequence links TRBV7-8 to TRBJ2-7; 14 of the junction bases match TRBD2. Sequencing was carried out using blood. The TCR was taken from a man aged 18-30 years with Graves' hyperthyroidism. The CDR3 in this case is CASSQGLAGGRSPYEQYF. The nucleotide sequence reads as follows: TGTGCCAGCAGTCAAGGACTAGCGGGAGGCCGATCTCCTTACGAGCAGTACTTC.